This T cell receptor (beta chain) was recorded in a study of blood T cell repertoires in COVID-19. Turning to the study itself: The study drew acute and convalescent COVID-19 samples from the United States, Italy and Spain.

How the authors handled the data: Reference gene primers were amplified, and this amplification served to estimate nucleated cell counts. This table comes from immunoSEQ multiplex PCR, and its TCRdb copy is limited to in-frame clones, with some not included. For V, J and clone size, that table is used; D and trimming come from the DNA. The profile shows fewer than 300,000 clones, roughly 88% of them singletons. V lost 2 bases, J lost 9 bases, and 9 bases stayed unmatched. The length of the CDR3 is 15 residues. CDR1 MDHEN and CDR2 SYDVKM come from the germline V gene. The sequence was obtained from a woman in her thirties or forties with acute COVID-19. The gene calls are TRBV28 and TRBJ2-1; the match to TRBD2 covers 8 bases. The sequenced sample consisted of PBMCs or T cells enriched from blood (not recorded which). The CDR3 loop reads CASSLDGRARAEQFF. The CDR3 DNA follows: TGTGCCAGCAGTTTAGACGGGAGGGCCAGGGCTGAGCAGTTCTTC.